This record concerns one T cell receptor beta chain sequence. As yet, its antigen is unknown. This entry comes from a study of cytomegalovirus exposure and HLA in healthy donors. Findings of the study overall: In a later analysis, at a false discovery rate of 0.05, roughly 17,000 TCR beta sequences were associated with HLA alleles. Reportedly, fewer N-insertions than the roughly 700-donor mean appeared in an Asian-associated ancestry cluster in a later analysis. A later analysis linked a missense variant in DCLRE1C to the trimming of TCR beta V and J genes. Roughly uniform sequencing depth across donors was assumed, possibly incorrectly.

CDR3 length: 15 amino acids. The V gene lost 6 bases and the J gene lost 2 bases, with 15 bases spanning the gap. Looked up from germline, CDR1 is SGHTS and CDR2 is YDEGEE. PCR primers comprised 60 Vbeta and 13 Jbeta primers. Sequenced by immunoSEQ multiplex PCR; TCRdb stores in-frame clones only, minus some. The data contain 150,000 to 200,000 clones, 78% of them singletons. Sequencing was carried out using PBMCs. This receptor was taken from a female donor in good health and CMV-seronegative. The chain is built from TRBV5-8 and TRBJ1-5; weak D call: TRBD1 (5 bases). CDR3 in amino acids: CASNEGVLGNQPQHF. The CDR3 region has the DNA TGTGCCAGCAACGAAGGGGTCTTGGGCAATCAGCCCCAGCATTTT. Supplemented by reference TRBV5-8 and TRBJ1-5, the full variable domain reads EAGVTQSPTHLIKTRGQQATLRCSPISGHTSVYWYQQALGLGLQFLLWYDEGEERNRGNFPPRFSGRQFPNYSSELNVNALELEDSALYLCASNEGVLGNQPQHFGDGTRLSIL.